This T cell receptor (beta chain) was retrieved from a study of T-cell memory formation after mild COVID-19. MiXCR, applied by TCRdb to the 5' RACE reads, yields one record per CDR3 protein. The repertoire consists of under 450,000 distinct CDR3 sequences, with over 13% occurring once and the leading ten covering about 20%. Germline lookup yields CDR1 SGHKS and CDR2 YYEKEE (reference sequence). The V and J ends lost 3 bases and 1 base, in that order; junction bases with no gene match: 2. This CDR3 contains 16 residues. This TCR came from a man aged 18 to 29 who had mild COVID-19 (a few samples of this study predate the infection). Cell type and time point are not known. Material: PBMCs or a T cell subset sorted from them (not recorded which). The chain employs TRBV5-5 and TRBJ2-3; TRBD2 agrees at 13 bases. The DNA of the CDR3 is TGTGCCAGCAGCTATACTAGCGGGGGGGGCACAGATACGCAGTATTTT. Its translation: CASSYTSGGGTDTQYF.